This is a list of T cell receptor beta chains from one sample in a study of blood T cells in healthy people across ages. MiXCR, run by TCRdb on the 5' RACE reads, gives a single entry per CDR3 protein. The repertoire holds 1.5 million to 2 million distinct CDR3 sequences, with approximately 28% as singletons. Sequencing input: blood. The receptors shown here come from a woman in her twenties or thirties in good health. Each CDR3 is given without its conserved first and last residue. Fields, in order: V gene, CDR3 protein.

>TRBV29-1
SVDRGQETQY
>TRBV4-1
ASSQSGRGASKTYEQY
>TRBV5-1
ASSLWSQGATYEQY
>TRBV7-2
ASSPTSTDPGETQY
>TRBV7-2
ASSLVQRGEKLF
>TRBV4-1
ASSQDPWTGFSYEQY
>TRBV3-1
ASSQVGGYYGYT
>TRBV6-5
ASSLRGMGTDTQY
>TRBV6-5
ACSYSGQGYEQY
>TRBV19
ASSDRDFKDTQY
>TRBV20-1
SAQDSRSYNEQF
>TRBV2
ASSEGGQVVSNQPQH
>TRBV7-6
ASSPMRGGEQF
>TRBV27
ASSLGRSYGQY
>TRBV6-5
ASRPGLGIGTQY
>TRBV20-1
SALRQGSYNEQF
>TRBV5-1
ASSGWDKEGEDTQY
>TRBV5-6
ASSFEAGGFNEQF
>TRBV30
AWSVGGYEKLF
>TRBV6-2/TRBV6-3
ASSEGGFSYNEQF
>TRBV29-1
SVEPVTGGGTDTQY
>TRBV5-6
ASSFLRQGGYNEQF
>TRBV14
ASSQEVGEKLF
>TRBV3-1
ASSPVGESSEAF
>TRBV5-5
ASSPRQGAENSPLH
>TRBV5-1
ASSLEAPRENYGCT
>TRBV27
ASSLSPAEGGTEAF
>TRBV28
ASSFLTAQETQY
>TRBV24-1
ATSENDRGETQY
>TRBV6-6
ASSQIGTGAYEQY
>TRBV20-1
SAGDVLAGTADTQY
>TRBV27
ASSSQRGYEQY
>TRBV4-3
ASSQLLSRPSYNEQF
>TRBV12-3/TRBV12-4
ASSPVDRGGGCT
>TRBV5-1
ASGKGVAGGPRQETQF
>TRBV9
ASSPTRVGAF
>TRBV2
ASMFRGTYKEQF
>TRBV20-1
SASPSSRGRIGYT
>TRBV7-2
ASSPGGYRKQF
>TRBV28
ASNLARWNTGELF
>TRBV9
ASSVRGYTYNEQY
>TRBV5-6
ASSSGTGTSNQPQH
>TRBV28
ATTGGIEAF
>TRBV28
AVAKGTYEQY